This TCR beta chain derives from a study of regulatory T cells in long-lasting Graves disease. In germline, CDR1 is SQVTM, CDR2 ANQGSEA. The length of the CDR3 is 13 residues. Deletions cut 6 bases from V and 4 bases from J, with 12 bases between. Time point noted: persistent/refractory GD, antithyroid drugs over 5 years with positive TRAb. The TCR library was prepared using RNA isolated from PBMCs. Both iRepertoire HTBI primers and Arm-PCR of CDR3 regions were used to build the TCR beta libraries. The authors' processing: Taken together, the samples had 50 to 70 TRBV and 15 or so TRBJ segments identified. TCRdb re-analysed the multiplex PCR reads in MiXCR, keeping a single row per CDR3 protein. The V and J calls and clone size come from TCRdb's table, not from the authors' own analysis. This table has a few hundred thousand distinct CDR3 sequences, 20% to 25% appearing once.

The sequence was collected from a female donor with Graves disease. The sequences come from peripheral blood mononuclear cells (PBMCs), collected when the disease was refractory, from a patient treated with antithyroid drugs. The chain couples TRBV29-1 to TRBJ2-2; tentatively, D is TRBD2 (6 bases). CDR3 region: CSVVGTATGELFF. The CDR3, as DNA: TGCAGCGTGGTCGGGACTGCCACCGGGGAGCTGTTTTTT.